This T cell receptor (beta chain) was observed in a study of prognosis after radiotherapy for stage I lung cancer. As for the study in general: Among the patients, roughly seven had squamous cell carcinoma and roughly eleven had adenocarcinoma. Radiotherapy used SBRT, divided into 3 to 5 fractions and reaching a biologically effective dose of at least 100 Gy.

Study-wide points: Medians of roughly 10,000 versus 7,000 showed unique TCR clone counts falling after stereotactic body radiation therapy.

This clonotype was counted at least ten times. Antigen specificity is unknown. Germline loops: CDR1 LGHDT, CDR2 YNNKEL (reference sequence). The ends lost 7 bases at V and 7 bases at J; junction bases unmatched: 11. The CDR3 is 14 amino acids. The authors amplified TCR beta CDR3 from genomic DNA using two-round multiplex PCR. Primers specific to each TRBV and TRBJ gene drove first-round PCR. TCRdb processed the multiplex PCR reads anew with MiXCR; each CDR3 protein has one entry. The sample has tens of thousands of distinct CDR3 sequences, approximately 51% seen once; the top ten hold 15% to 20%. This sequence was found in a donor at least 50 years old with non-small cell lung cancer. The sequenced sample was PBMCs, obtained before or after stereotactic body radiation therapy (not recorded which). The chain combines TRBV3-1 with TRBJ2-7, with 9 bases fitting TRBD1. The chain's CDR3 is CASTAQGQGYEQYF. The CDR3 DNA reads TGTGCCAGCACAGCTCAGGGACAGGGCTATGAGCAGTACTTC.